Shown below are 7 T cell receptor beta chains from a single sample sequenced in a study of T cells after yellow fever vaccination. TCRdb reprocessed the 5' RACE reads via MiXCR and lists one record per CDR3 protein. The sample comprises approximately 340,000 distinct CDR3 sequences, 8.7% of which are singletons, and over 15% rests with the top ten. Material: PBMCs, obtained on the day of the first yellow fever vaccination. The receptors derive from a man in his late teens or twenties who received the YFV17D yellow fever vaccine.

This clonotype was recorded at least ten times. The V gene is TRBV12-3 or TRBV12-4, the J gene TRBJ2-1, with D perhaps matching TRBD1 (6 bases). This CDR3 has 15 amino acids. Trimming shortened V by 5 bases and J by 12 bases, and 23 bases separated the two germline ends. CDR3 coding DNA: TGTGCCAGCAGTCAGGGGCTGACCCCCCTTGGTCGGCAGTTCTTC. Residues: CASSQGLTPLGRQFF.

Points on this clonotype: The junction differs from germline at one of its ends, possibly a read error. The CDR3 coding sequence is TGTGCCAGCAGCGTAGAGTCAAACAGTGAAGCTTTCTTT. Its protein is CASSVESNSEAFF. The J gene is TRBJ1-1, the V gene TRBV9; D remains ambiguous. CDR1 is SGDLS and CDR2 is YYNGEE in the germline V gene. There are 13 residues in the CDR3.

This clonotype was seen repeatedly, ten times or more. The gene calls are TRBV7-8 and TRBJ1-5, with unresolved D. With 5 bases removed from V and 0 bases from J, the gap between germline ends came to 8 bases. Per the germline V gene, CDR1 is SGHVS and CDR2 is FQNEAQ. The CDR3 runs 14 residues. The CDR3 sequence: CASSPLGSNQPQHF. DNA of the CDR3: TGTGCCAGCAGCCCATTGGGTAGCAATCAGCCCCAGCATTTT.

CDR3 coding DNA: TGTGCCAGCAGCCCGGGGCAGCAGAGCACAGATACGCAGTATTTT. It is translated as CASSPGQQSTDTQYF. V and J are TRBV5-4 and TRBJ2-3; either TRBD1 or TRBD2 may supply D (5 bases each). V was shortened by 4 bases and J by 0 bases, with 12 bases between the two germline ends. CDR3 size: 15 residues. In germline, CDR1 is SGHNT, CDR2 YYREEE (reference sequence).

V is TRBV7-2 and J is TRBJ2-3; D remains ambiguous. Germline CDR1 reads SGHTA; CDR2 reads FQGNSA. The CDR3 has 17 amino acids. V was cut by 0 bases and J by 0 bases, with 13 bases left in between. The CDR3: CASSLALPRTSTDTQYF. As DNA, the CDR3 is TGTGCCAGCAGCTTAGCCCTTCCACGAACTAGCACAGATACGCAGTATTTT.

There are many counts of this clonotype. This rearrangement joins TRBV5-1 to TRBJ2-7; D may be TRBD1 (5 bases). This CDR3 has 15 residues. CDR1 and CDR2 from the germline V gene are SGHRS and YFSETQ. V was cut by 4 bases and J by 3 bases, with 17 bases left in between. CDR3: CASSPVGQAVYEQYF. For the CDR3, the DNA is TGCGCCAGCAGCCCCGTGGGGCAGGCAGTCTACGAGCAGTACTTC.

Only a few counts were recorded for this clonotype. The CDR3 protein is CASSPASTWEKLFF. Here the CDR3 DNA reads TGTGCCAGCAGTCCCGCTAGTACTTGGGAAAAACTGTTTTTT. The chain uses TRBV28 and TRBJ1-4, with D hard to call. The CDR3 covers 14 residues. V lost 5 bases and J 8 bases, leaving 15 bases between the germline ends. Germline CDR1 reads MDHEN; CDR2 reads SYDVKM.